This TCR beta chain was retrieved from a study of cytomegalovirus exposure and HLA in healthy donors. Across the study: The 90 to 150 validation repertoires, a later analysis reported, used the same platform as the 666 first-cohort repertoires. Study-level results: The listing of approximately 160 TCR beta chains classed them as cytomegalovirus-associated. In a later analysis, first-cohort TCR clusters were found to tend to co-occur in the 100 to 150 validation repertoires.

Details on this clone: Its antigen is as yet unknown.

This table comes from immunoSEQ multiplex PCR, and its TCRdb copy is limited to in-frame clones, with some not included. The table lists hundreds of thousands of clones, approximately 88% of them singletons. The sequenced material came from PBMCs. This sequence was found in a woman between 18 and 29 years old in good health and CMV-seronegative.

The CDR3 protein is CASSSRRQGSEQYF. As DNA, the CDR3 is TGTGCCAGCAGCTCCCGTCGACAGGGTAGCGAGCAGTACTTC. The chain uses TRBV7-2 and TRBJ2-7; 7 bases are shared with TRBD1. CDR3 length equals 14 residues. The junction had 9 bases not matched to a gene; V was cut back by 4 bases and J by 6 bases. The germline V gene encodes CDR1 SGHTA and CDR2 FQGNSA.